This TCR beta chain was obtained from a study of control samples from healthy donors and cancer patients. Measured with immunoSEQ multiplex PCR; TCRdb has only the in-frame clones, and not every one. The top ten hold 4.8% of the sample, which has about 86,000 clones, roughly 93% seen once. Trimming took 3 bases from V and 4 from J, leaving 9 bases between them. This CDR3 is 13 amino acids long. Sequenced sample: blood. The chain links TRBV12-3 or TRBV12-4 to TRBJ1-1, with a tentative D call TRBD1 (5 bases). The TCR originated in a woman aged 18-29 years in good health. CDR3 nucleotides: TGTGCCAGCAGTTTGGGGGGACGCACTGAAGCTTTCTTT. It codes for CASSLGGRTEAFF.